A single sample is the source of the 20 T cell receptor beta chains below, sequenced in a study of blood T cells in healthy people across ages (dated by TCRdb to 2015 to 2017). Library creation used 5' RACE. The data were produced on an Illumina HiSeq 2500. A second PCR of about 7 to 12 cycles was performed with a sample-barcoded 5' primer and a J-beta primer mix. Clones were called with MiXCR by TCRdb after fastp trimmed the public reads at Q25, and only in-frame beta chains were retained. Every CDR3 protein is listed once, alongside the most common genes and DNA of its rows. Here the sample has approximately 680,000 distinct CDR3 sequences; about 34% occur a single time. The ten top clones hold about 16% of the sample. Sequencing was carried out using blood. These receptors were obtained from a woman at least 80 years old in good health. Donor details come from another sample of the same person, matched by shared clones.

The chain is built from TRBV5-6 and TRBJ1-4; D possibly corresponds to TRBD1 (5 bases). Deletions cut 0 bases from V and 5 bases from J, with 17 bases between. The CDR3 totals 17 residues. The germline gives CDR1 SGHDT, CDR2 YYEEEE. This CDR3 is CASSLEGQGLTNEKLFF. CDR3 DNA: TGTGCCAGCAGCTTGGAGGGGCAGGGCCTAACAAATGAAAAACTGTTTTTT.

This clonotype appeared many times. This rearrangement joins TRBV5-6 to TRBJ2-5; 9 bases map to TRBD1. Germline trimming cut 4 bases from V and 3 bases from J; bases unmatched to any gene: 7. Germline V gene sequence: CDR1 SGHDT, CDR2 YYEEEE. This CDR3 region has 15 residues. The CDR3 nucleotides are TGTGCCAGCAGCCTAGGGGACAGGGCAAAAGAGACCCAGTACTTC. This translates into CASSLGDRAKETQYF.

This clonotype was counted ten times or more. V gene TRBV2 combines with J gene TRBJ2-1; D not certain. Germline loops: CDR1 SNHLY, CDR2 FYNNEI. The ends were cut back, 7 bases at V and 0 bases at J, with 10 bases in the middle. The CDR3 loop spans 14 amino acids. The CDR3 nucleotides are TGTGCCAGCAAGCGTGAGAACTCCTACAATGAGCAGTTCTTC. Protein product: CASKRENSYNEQFF.

V gene TRBV3-1 combines with J gene TRBJ2-1, with 8 bases aligning to TRBD2. The CDR3 sequence is 15 residues long. Losses at the gene ends were 4 bases for V and 6 bases for J; bases not matched to a gene: 8. The germline V gene encodes CDR1 LGHDT and CDR2 YNNKEL (reference sequence). This chain's CDR3 is CASSPASGRGNEQFF. CDR3 nucleotides: TGTGCCAGCAGCCCGGCCAGCGGGAGAGGCAATGAGCAGTTCTTC.

This clonotype was recorded many times. The chain is built from TRBV12-3 or TRBV12-4 and TRBJ1-2, with 7 bases that match TRBD1. V lost 6 bases, J lost 8 bases, and 6 bases stayed unmatched. The CDR3 has 12 amino acids. CDR3 in DNA: TGTGCCAGCAGCCCGATAGGGGGCGGCTACACCTTC. This sequence encodes CASSPIGGGYTF.

With respect to this clonotype: With a much larger clone just one base away, this may be a read error. J is TRBJ1-6 and V is TRBV5-1; D remains unclear. Germline V gene sequence: CDR1 SGHRS, CDR2 YFSETQ. The CDR3 spans 13 residues. The V and J ends lost 1 base and 8 bases respectively, with 7 bases between them. CDR3: CASSLHRYSPLHF. Written as DNA, the CDR3 is TGCGCCAGCAGCTTGCACCGGTATTCACCCCTCCACTTT.

The chain is built from TRBV7-9 and TRBJ1-6, with 7 bases matching TRBD1. The CDR3 is 13 amino acids. V lost 8 bases to trimming and J lost 5 bases; unmatched junction nucleotides: 3. From germline, CDR1 is SEHNR and CDR2 FQNEAQ (reference sequence). CDR3 sequence reads: CASGTENNSPLHF. CDR3 sequence (DNA): TGTGCCAGCGGGACAGAGAATAATTCACCCCTCCACTTT.

The sample holds many counts of this clonotype. This chain links TRBV7-9 with TRBJ2-1, with D perhaps TRBD1 or TRBD2 (5 bases each). Germline CDR1 is SEHNR and CDR2 is FQNEAQ (reference sequence). The ends were cut back, 0 bases at V and 9 bases at J, with 9 bases in the middle. This CDR3 is built from 13 residues. CDR3 loop: CASSLAWDPEQFF. CDR3 nucleotide sequence: TGTGCCAGCAGCTTAGCCTGGGACCCTGAGCAGTTCTTC.

The chain links TRBV5-8 to TRBJ1-3; D not certain. Germline CDR1 reads SGHTS; CDR2 reads YDEGEE. V lost 5 bases and J lost 1, with 13 bases in between. CDR3 length: 15 amino acids. CDR3 amino acids: CASSKRTGSGNTIYF. For the CDR3, the DNA is TGTGCCAGCAGTAAAAGGACTGGGTCTGGAAACACCATATATTTT.

In its sample, this clonotype was seen a few times. The V and J genes are TRBV12-3 or TRBV12-4 and TRBJ1-1, with D unresolved. This CDR3 region has 14 residues. Trimming took off 7 bases at V and 8 bases at J, with 20 bases between the two ends. The CDR3 DNA reads as TGTGCCAGCACCCCGAACGCCGCTGGGAGGGAAGCTTTCTTT. Its translation is CASTPNAAGREAFF.

This clonotype was found many times. The chain uses TRBV7-2 and TRBJ2-7; 11 bases line up with TRBD2. This CDR3 has 15 amino acids. Germline V CDR1 and CDR2: SGHTA, FQGNSA. After removal of 5 bases from V and 0 bases from J, the junction contained 3 bases not matched to a gene. This CDR3 is CASSTSGGRSYEQYF. The CDR3 DNA sequence: TGTGCCAGCAGCACTAGCGGGGGCCGCTCCTACGAGCAGTACTTC.

The rearrangement links TRBV4-3 to TRBJ1-2; D not resolved. The CDR3 has 15 residues. Between the trimmed V and J ends, which lost 0 bases and 4 bases, there was a span of 12 bases. Germline assignment: CDR1 LGHNA and CDR2 YSLEER. Here the CDR3 DNA reads TGCGCCAGCAGCCAAGACCCGGAAGGAGGCTATGGCTACACCTTC. Its translation is CASSQDPEGGYGYTF.

This clonotype has only one observation. The V gene is TRBV20-1, the J gene TRBJ2-7, with D possibly being TRBD2 (5 bases). The ends were cut back, 6 bases at V and 6 bases at J, with 12 bases in the middle. The CDR3 totals 11 residues. Germline V gene data show CDR1 as DFQATT and CDR2 as SNEGSKA (reference sequence). For the CDR3, the DNA is TGCAGTGCACAGACCGCGGGCGAGCAGTACTTC. As protein: CSAQTAGEQYF.

This clonotype was picked up many times. The V gene is TRBV7-9, the J gene TRBJ2-4, with D unresolved. Germline V gene lookup returns CDR1 SEHNR and CDR2 FQNEAQ (reference sequence). The CDR3 runs to 13 residues. V gave up 1 base and J gave up 7 bases, with 8 bases separating them. Here the CDR3 reads CASSLDLFNIQYF. CDR3 DNA: TGTGCCAGCAGCTTAGATCTGTTCAACATTCAGTACTTC. Drawing the rest from reference TRBV7-9 and TRBJ2-4, the complete variable domain is DTGVSQNPRHKITKRGQNVTFRCDPISEHNRLYWYRQTLGQGPEFLTYFQNEAQLEKSRLLSDRFSAERPKGSFSTLEIQRTEQGDSAMYLCASSLDLFNIQYFGAGTRLSVL.

CDR3 sequence (DNA): TGTGCCAGCAGTGAATCAGGGGTCCTAAATTCACCCCTCCACTTT. Protein sequence: CASSESGVLNSPLHF. This chain joins TRBV2 and TRBJ1-6, with D possibly matching TRBD1 (6 bases). This CDR3 is 15 amino acids long. V dropped 2 bases and J dropped 7 bases, with 12 bases sitting between them. Germline CDR1 and CDR2: SNHLY and FYNNEI.

The chain joins TRBV5-5 to TRBJ1-4; 10 nucleotides align to TRBD1. Germline V gene data show CDR1 as SGHKS and CDR2 as YYEKEE (reference sequence). The CDR3 is made up of 16 amino acids. The J segment lost 5 bases and the V segment lost 0 bases, leaving 4 bases of the junction unmatched. The CDR3 DNA is TGTGCCAGCAGCTTGGGGGACAGGGGATCAAATGAAAAACTGTTTTTT. It is translated as CASSLGDRGSNEKLFF.

Turning to this clonotype: This could be a read error, since a much larger clone is one nucleotide away. The chain uses TRBV6-5 and TRBJ2-1; D is perhaps TRBD2 (5 bases). Trimming took 0 bases from V and 13 from J, leaving 22 bases between them. Germline CDR1 and CDR2: MNHEY and SVGAGI. This CDR3 has 16 amino acids. DNA for the CDR3: TGTGCCAGCAGTTACTCCGATTGCGTCGAAAAAGGGAGACAGTTCTTC. It encodes CASSYSDCVEKGRQFF.

In its sample, this clonotype was seen many times. The rearrangement links TRBV25-1 to TRBJ2-7, with TRBD2 as a possible D gene (6 bases). The CDR3 sequence is 14 residues long. V was pared by 4 bases and J by 2 bases, with 12 bases between. Germline-derived CDR1 and CDR2 are MGHDK and SYGVNS. CDR3 in DNA: TGTGCCAGCAGTGCTGCGGGATCCACCTACGAGCAGTACTTC. Translated, it gives CASSAAGSTYEQYF.

This clonotype was counted many times. The chain links TRBV7-2 to TRBJ1-1; D gene ambiguous. Germline loops: CDR1 SGHTA, CDR2 FQGNSA. The V end was cut by 5 bases, the J end by 7 bases, with 17 bases between. This CDR3 region has 14 residues. CDR3 amino acids: CASSPRGKGVEAFF. The CDR3 DNA is TGTGCCAGCAGCCCCAGAGGGAAGGGCGTTGAAGCTTTCTTT.

This clonotype was seen a few times. The CDR3 protein is CSASGHSNQPQHF. The CDR3 DNA sequence: TGCAGTGCCTCCGGACATAGCAATCAGCCCCAGCATTTT. The rearrangement links TRBV20-1 to TRBJ1-5; maybe TRBD1 (5 bases). Trimming took off 6 bases at V and 0 bases at J, with 9 bases between the two ends. The CDR3 runs to 13 residues. Germline CDR1 is DFQATT and CDR2 is SNEGSKA (reference sequence).